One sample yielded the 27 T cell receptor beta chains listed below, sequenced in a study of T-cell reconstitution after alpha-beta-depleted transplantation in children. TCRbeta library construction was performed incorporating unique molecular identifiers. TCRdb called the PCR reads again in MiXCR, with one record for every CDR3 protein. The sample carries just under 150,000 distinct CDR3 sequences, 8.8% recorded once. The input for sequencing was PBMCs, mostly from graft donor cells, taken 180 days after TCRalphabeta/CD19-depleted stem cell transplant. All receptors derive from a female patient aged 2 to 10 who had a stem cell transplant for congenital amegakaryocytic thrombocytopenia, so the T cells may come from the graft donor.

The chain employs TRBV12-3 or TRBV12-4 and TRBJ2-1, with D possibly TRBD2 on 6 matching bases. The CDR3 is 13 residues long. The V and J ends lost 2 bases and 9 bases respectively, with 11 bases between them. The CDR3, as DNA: TGTGCCAGCAGTTTAAGTAGCGGTGGTGAGCAGTTCTTC. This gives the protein CASSLSSGGEQFF.

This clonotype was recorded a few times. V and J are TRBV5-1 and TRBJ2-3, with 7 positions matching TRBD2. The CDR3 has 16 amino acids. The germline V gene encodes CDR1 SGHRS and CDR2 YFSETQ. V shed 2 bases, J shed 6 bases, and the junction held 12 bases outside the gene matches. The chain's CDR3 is CASSFEREPRFDTQYF. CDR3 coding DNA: TGCGCCAGCAGCTTTGAGCGGGAACCGCGATTTGATACGCAGTATTTT.

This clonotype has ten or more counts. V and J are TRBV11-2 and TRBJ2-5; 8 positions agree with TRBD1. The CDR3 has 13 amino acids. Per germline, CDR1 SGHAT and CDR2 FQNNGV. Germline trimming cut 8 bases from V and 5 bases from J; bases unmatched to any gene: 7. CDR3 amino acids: CASGRQGKETQYF. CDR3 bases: TGTGCCAGCGGAAGACAGGGGAAGGAGACCCAGTACTTC.

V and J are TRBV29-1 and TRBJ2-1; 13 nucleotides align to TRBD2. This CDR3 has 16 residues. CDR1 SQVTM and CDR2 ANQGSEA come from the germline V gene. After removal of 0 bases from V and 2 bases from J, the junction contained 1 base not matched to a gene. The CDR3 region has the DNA TGCAGCGTTGAAGAAACTAGCGGGAGGGCCTACAATGAGCAGTTCTTC. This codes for CSVEETSGRAYNEQFF.

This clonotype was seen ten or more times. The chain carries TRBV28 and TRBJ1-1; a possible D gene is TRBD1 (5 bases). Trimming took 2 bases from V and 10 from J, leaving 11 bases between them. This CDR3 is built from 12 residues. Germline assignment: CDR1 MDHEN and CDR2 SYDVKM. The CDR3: CASSLNPQGAFF. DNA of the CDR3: TGTGCCAGCAGTTTAAATCCCCAGGGAGCTTTCTTT.

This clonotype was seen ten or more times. CDR3 sequence (DNA): TGCAGCGTTGAAGATCGGACAGGACCTAACACTGAAGCTTTCTTT. This codes for CSVEDRTGPNTEAFF. V usage is TRBV29-1 and J usage is TRBJ1-1; 7 nucleotides line up with TRBD1. CDR1 is SQVTM and CDR2 is ANQGSEA in the germline V gene. The CDR3 has 15 residues. Unmatched junction bases numbered 6, after V lost 0 bases and J lost 2 bases.

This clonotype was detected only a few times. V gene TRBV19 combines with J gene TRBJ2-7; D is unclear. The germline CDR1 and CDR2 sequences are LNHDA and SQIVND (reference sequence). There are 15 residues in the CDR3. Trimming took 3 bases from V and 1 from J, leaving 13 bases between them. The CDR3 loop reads CASSINRKGSYEQYF. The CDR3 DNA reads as TGTGCCAGTAGTATCAATAGAAAGGGTTCCTACGAGCAGTACTTC. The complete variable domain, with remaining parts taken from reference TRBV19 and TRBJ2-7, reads DGGITQSPKYLFRKEGQNVTLSCEQNLNHDAMYWYRQDPGQGLRLIYYSQIVNDFQKGDIAEGYSVSREKKESFPLTVTSAQKNPTAFYLCASSINRKGSYEQYFGPGTRLTVT.

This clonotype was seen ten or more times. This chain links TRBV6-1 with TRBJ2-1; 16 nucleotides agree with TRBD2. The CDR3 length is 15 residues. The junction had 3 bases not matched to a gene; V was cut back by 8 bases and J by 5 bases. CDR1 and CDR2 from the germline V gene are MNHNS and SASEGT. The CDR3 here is CASGTSGRANNEQFF. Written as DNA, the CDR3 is TGTGCCAGCGGGACTAGCGGGAGGGCGAACAATGAGCAGTTCTTC.

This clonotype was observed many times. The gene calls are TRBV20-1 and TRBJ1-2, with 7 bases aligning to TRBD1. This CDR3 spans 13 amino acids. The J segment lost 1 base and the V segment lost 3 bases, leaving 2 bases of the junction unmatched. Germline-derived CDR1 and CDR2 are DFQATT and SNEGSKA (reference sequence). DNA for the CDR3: TGCAGTGCTAGGGGACAGCTTAACTATGGCTACACCTTC. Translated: CSARGQLNYGYTF.

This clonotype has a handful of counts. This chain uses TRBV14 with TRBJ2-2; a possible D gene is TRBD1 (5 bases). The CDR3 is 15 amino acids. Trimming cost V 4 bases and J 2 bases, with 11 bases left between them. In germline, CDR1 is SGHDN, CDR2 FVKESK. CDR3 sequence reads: CASSRIRGNTGELFF. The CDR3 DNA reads TGTGCCAGCAGCCGGATAAGGGGCAACACCGGGGAGCTGTTTTTT.

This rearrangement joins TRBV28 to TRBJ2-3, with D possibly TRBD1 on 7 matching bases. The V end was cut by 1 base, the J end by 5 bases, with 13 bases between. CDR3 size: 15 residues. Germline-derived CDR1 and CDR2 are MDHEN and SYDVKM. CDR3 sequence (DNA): TGTGCCAGCAGTTTATCAGGGGGAGGAAGAGATACGCAGTATTTT. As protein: CASSLSGGGRDTQYF.

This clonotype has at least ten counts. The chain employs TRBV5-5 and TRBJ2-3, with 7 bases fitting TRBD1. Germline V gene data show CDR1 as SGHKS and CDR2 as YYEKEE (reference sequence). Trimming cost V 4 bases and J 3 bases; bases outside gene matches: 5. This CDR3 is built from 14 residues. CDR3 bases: TGTGCCAGCAGCCGACAGGGTGGAACAGATACGCAGTATTTT. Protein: CASSRQGGTDTQYF. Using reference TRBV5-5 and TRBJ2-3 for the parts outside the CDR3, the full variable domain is DAGVTQSPTHLIKTRGQQVTLRCSPISGHKSVSWYQQVLGQGPQFIFQYYEKEERGRGNFPDRFSARQFPNYSSELNVNALLLGDSALYLCASSRQGGTDTQYFGPGTRLTVL.

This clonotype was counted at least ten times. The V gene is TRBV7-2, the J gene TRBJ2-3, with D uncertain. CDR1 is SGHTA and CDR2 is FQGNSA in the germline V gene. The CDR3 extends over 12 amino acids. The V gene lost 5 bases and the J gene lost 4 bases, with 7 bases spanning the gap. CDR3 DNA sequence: TGTGCCAGCAGCCTTGACCCAGATACGCAGTATTTT. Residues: CASSLDPDTQYF.

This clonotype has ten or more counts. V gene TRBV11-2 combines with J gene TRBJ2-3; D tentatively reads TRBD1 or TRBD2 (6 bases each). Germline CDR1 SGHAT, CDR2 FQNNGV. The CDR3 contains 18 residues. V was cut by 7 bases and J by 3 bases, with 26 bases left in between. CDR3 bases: TGTGCCAGCATCCCCCGCGCGGTCGGGGGCGCGGGGACAGATACGCAGTATTTT. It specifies CASIPRAVGGAGTDTQYF.

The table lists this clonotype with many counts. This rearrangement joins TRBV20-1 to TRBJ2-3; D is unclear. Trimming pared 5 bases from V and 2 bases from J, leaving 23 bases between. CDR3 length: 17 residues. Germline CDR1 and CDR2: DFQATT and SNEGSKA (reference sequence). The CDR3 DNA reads TGCAGTGCTCTCAGGACCAGATTTATTTCGTACACAGATACGCAGTATTTT. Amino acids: CSALRTRFISYTDTQYF.

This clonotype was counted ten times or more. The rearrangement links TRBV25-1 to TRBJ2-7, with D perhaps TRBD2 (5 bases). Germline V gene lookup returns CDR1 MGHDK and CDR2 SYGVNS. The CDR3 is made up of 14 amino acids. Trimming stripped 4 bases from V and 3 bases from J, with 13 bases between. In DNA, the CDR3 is TGTGCCAGCAGTGGAGGGATTTTCAGCTACGAGCAGTACTTC. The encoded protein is CASSGGIFSYEQYF.

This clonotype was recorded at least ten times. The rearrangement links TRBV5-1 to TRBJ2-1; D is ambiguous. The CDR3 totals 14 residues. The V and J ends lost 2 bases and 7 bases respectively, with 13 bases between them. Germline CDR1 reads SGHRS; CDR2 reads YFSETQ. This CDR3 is CASSFWADLNEQFF. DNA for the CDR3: TGCGCCAGCAGCTTCTGGGCGGATCTGAATGAGCAGTTCTTC.

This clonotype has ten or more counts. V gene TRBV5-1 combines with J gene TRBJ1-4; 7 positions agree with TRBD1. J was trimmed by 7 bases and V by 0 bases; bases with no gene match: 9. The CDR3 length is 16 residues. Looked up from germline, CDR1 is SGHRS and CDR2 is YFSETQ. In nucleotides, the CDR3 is TGCGCCAGCAGCTTGGCCTCGACAGGGAAGAGTGAAAAACTGTTTTTT. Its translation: CASSLASTGKSEKLFF.

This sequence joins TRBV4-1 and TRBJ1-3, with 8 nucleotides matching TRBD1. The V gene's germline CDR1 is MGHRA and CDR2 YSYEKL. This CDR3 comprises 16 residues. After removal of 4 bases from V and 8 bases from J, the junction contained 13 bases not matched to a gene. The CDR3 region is CASSRGQGVLVDTIYF. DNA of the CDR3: TGCGCCAGCAGCCGCGGACAGGGTGTTCTTGTGGACACCATATATTTT.

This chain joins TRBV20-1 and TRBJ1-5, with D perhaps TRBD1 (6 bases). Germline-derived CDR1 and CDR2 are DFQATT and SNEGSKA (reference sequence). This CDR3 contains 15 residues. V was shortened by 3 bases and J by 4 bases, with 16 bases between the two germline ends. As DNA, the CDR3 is TGCAGTGCTAGGCCACAGGGTATTTCAAATCAGCCCCAGCATTTT. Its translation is CSARPQGISNQPQHF.

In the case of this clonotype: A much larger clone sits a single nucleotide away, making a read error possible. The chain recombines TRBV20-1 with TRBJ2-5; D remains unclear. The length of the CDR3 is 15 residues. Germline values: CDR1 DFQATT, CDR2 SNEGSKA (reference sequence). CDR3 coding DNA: TGCAGTGCTAGAGATGCTCCGACTGGGATGGAGACCCATTACTTC. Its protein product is CSARDAPTGMETHYF.

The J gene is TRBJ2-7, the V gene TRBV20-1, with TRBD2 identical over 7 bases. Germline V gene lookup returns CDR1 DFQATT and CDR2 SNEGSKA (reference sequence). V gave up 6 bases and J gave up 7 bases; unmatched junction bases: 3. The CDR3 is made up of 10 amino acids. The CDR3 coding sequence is TGCAGTGCCGCCGGGGGGGAGCAGTACTTC. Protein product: CSAAGGEQYF.

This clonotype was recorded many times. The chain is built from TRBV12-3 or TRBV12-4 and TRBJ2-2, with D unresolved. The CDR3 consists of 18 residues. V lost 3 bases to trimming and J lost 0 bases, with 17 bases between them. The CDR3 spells CASSFPGKVSSNTGELFF. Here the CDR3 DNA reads TGTGCCAGCAGTTTTCCCGGAAAAGTTTCCTCGAACACCGGGGAGCTGTTTTTT.

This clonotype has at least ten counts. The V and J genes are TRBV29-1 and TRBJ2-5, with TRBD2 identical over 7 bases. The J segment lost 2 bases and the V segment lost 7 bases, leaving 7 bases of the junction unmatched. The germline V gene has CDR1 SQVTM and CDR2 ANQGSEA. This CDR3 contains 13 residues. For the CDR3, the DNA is TGCAGCGCCGCTTGGGGGGGTCAAGAGACCCAGTACTTC. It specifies CSAAWGGQETQYF.

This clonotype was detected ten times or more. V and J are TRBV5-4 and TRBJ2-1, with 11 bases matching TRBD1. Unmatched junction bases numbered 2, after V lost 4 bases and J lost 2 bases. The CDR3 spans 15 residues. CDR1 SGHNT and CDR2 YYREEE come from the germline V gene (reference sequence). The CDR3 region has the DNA TGTGCCAGCAGCCCGGGACAGGGGGCCTACAATGAGCAGTTCTTC. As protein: CASSPGQGAYNEQFF.

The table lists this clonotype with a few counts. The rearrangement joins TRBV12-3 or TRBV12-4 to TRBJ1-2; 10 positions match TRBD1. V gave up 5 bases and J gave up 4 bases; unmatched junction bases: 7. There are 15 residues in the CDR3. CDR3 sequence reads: CASSGWTGGPYGYTF. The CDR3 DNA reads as TGTGCCAGCAGTGGCTGGACAGGGGGGCCCTATGGCTACACCTTC.

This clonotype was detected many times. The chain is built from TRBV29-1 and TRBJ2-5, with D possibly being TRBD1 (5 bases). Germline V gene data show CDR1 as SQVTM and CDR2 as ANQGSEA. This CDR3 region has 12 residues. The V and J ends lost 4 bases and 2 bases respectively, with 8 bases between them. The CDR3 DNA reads TGCAGCGTTGGCTACAGGCAAGAGACCCAGTACTTC. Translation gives CSVGYRQETQYF.